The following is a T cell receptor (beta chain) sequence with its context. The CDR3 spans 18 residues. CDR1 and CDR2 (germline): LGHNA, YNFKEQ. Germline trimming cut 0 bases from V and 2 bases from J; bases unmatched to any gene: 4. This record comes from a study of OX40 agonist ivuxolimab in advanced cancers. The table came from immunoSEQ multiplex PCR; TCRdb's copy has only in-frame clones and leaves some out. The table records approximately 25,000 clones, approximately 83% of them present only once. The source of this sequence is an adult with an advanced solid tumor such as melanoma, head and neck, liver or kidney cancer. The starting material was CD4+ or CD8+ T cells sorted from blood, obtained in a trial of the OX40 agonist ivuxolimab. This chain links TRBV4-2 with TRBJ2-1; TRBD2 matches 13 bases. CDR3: CASSQELAGGWTYNEQFF. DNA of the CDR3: TGTGCCAGCAGCCAAGAACTAGCGGGGGGGTGGACCTACAATGAGCAGTTCTTC.